These 12 T cell receptor beta chains were sequenced from one sample in a study of blood T cells in healthy people across ages. Next came a second PCR, run for about 6 to 12 cycles, which used a sample-barcoded 5' primer along with a J-beta primer mix. TCRdb ran MiXCR on the 5' RACE reads and lists one entry per CDR3 protein. In the table there are 550,000 to 600,000 distinct CDR3 sequences, less than 60% of which are singletons. Sequencing was done on a sample of blood. These receptors were obtained from a man older than 75 in good health.

This clonotype was seen only a few times. The chain carries TRBV29-1 and TRBJ1-2; D not resolved. The V end lost 1 base, the J end lost 2 bases, and 11 bases lay between the germline ends. Per germline, CDR1 SQVTM and CDR2 ANQGSEA. The length of the CDR3 is 14 residues. As DNA, the CDR3 is TGCAGCGTTGAAGGGGGAGCAGGAAACTATGGCTACACCTTC. This translates into CSVEGGAGNYGYTF.

The chain couples TRBV29-1 to TRBJ2-1, with 7 bases lining up with TRBD2. The V segment lost 0 bases and the J segment 0 bases; nucleotides outside the gene matches: 2. Germline assignment: CDR1 SQVTM and CDR2 ANQGSEA. The CDR3 is made up of 15 amino acids. CDR3 loop: CSVEEAGLSYNEQFF. CDR3 nucleotides: TGCAGCGTTGAAGAAGCGGGGCTCTCCTACAATGAGCAGTTCTTC.

The V and J genes are TRBV30 and TRBJ2-3, with D perhaps assigned TRBD1 or TRBD2 (5 bases each). This CDR3 spans 15 amino acids. V lost 2 bases and J lost 2, with 14 bases in between. The germline V gene has CDR1 GTSNPN and CDR2 SVGIG (reference sequence). CDR3 nucleotide sequence: TGTGCCTGGAGTTCCTCGTGGGGGAACACAGATACGCAGTATTTT. Amino acids: CAWSSSWGNTDTQYF.

This clonotype has a handful of counts. The rearrangement joins TRBV29-1 to TRBJ2-1, with TRBD2 matching over 11 bases. There are 14 residues in the CDR3. V lost 4 bases to trimming and J lost 7 bases; unmatched junction nucleotides: 6. Germline CDR1 and CDR2: SQVTM and ANQGSEA. CDR3 sequence (DNA): TGCAGCGTTGGGACTAGCGGGCTGGGGAATGAGCAGTTCTTC. Translation: CSVGTSGLGNEQFF.

The chain is built from TRBV2 and TRBJ1-4; possible D gene TRBD1, 6 bases. Germline loops: CDR1 SNHLY, CDR2 FYNNEI. The CDR3 length is 14 residues. Between the trimmed V and J ends, which lost 6 bases and 5 bases, there was a span of 13 bases. The CDR3 region is CASSIQGFNEKLFF. The CDR3 bases are TGTGCCAGCAGCATACAGGGATTCAATGAAAAACTGTTTTTT.

About this clonotype itself: This may arise from a read error, as a much more abundant clone is one base away. The chain is built from TRBV6-5 and TRBJ2-1; D might be TRBD2 (5 bases). The CDR3 contains 13 residues. CDR1 MNHEY and CDR2 SVGAGI come from the germline V gene. CDR3 sequence (DNA): TGTGTCAGCACCAACCCGCCCGGGGATGAGCAGTTCTTC. It translates to CVSTNPPGDEQFF.

The chain employs TRBV11-3 and TRBJ2-2; D is undetermined. Germline V gene lookup returns CDR1 SGHNT and CDR2 YENEEA. The V end lost 4 bases, the J end lost 5 bases, and 11 bases lay between the germline ends. This CDR3 has 14 residues. CDR3 sequence: CASSSTRMTGELFF. DNA of the CDR3: TGTGCCAGCAGCTCAACTCGGATGACCGGGGAGCTGTTTTTT.

This clonotype was observed a few times. This chain uses TRBV6-2 or TRBV6-3 with TRBJ2-1, with D possibly called TRBD1 or TRBD2 (6 bases each). The CDR3 length is 16 residues. The V end was cut by 7 bases, the J end by 2 bases, with 18 bases between. Germline loops: CDR1 MNHEY, CDR2 SVGEGT. The CDR3 loop is CASIDGGGGTYNEQFF. In DNA, the CDR3 is TGTGCCAGCATCGACGGGGGCGGAGGGACCTACAATGAGCAGTTCTTC.

The chain joins TRBV14 to TRBJ1-1; D remains unclear. CDR1 and CDR2 (germline): SGHDN, FVKESK. CDR3 length: 14 residues. Trimming cost V 4 bases and J 1 base, with 10 bases left between them. Written as DNA, the CDR3 is TGTGCCAGCAGCCCCGAAACACCGAACACTGAAGCTTTCTTT. Translating it yields CASSPETPNTEAFF.

The V call is TRBV7-2, the J call TRBJ2-3; D is unresolved. The CDR3 contains 16 residues. Trimming stripped 2 bases from V and 0 bases from J, with 12 bases between. Germline V gene sequence: CDR1 SGHTA, CDR2 FQGNSA. The CDR3 nucleotides read TGTGCCAGCAGCTTAATAGGAAGGGTTAGCACAGATACGCAGTATTTT. Amino acid sequence: CASSLIGRVSTDTQYF.

This clonotype occurred many times. The J gene is TRBJ2-1, the V gene TRBV7-9; 9 nucleotides match TRBD2. This CDR3 is 14 amino acids long. V trimming: 5 bases; J trimming: 5 bases; junction bases outside the gene matches: 4. The germline CDR1 and CDR2 sequences are SEHNR and FQNEAQ (reference sequence). The CDR3 bases are TGTGCCAGCAGCCTGACTAGCGGCGACAATGAGCAGTTCTTC. Amino acids: CASSLTSGDNEQFF.

This chain joins TRBV20-1 and TRBJ2-7; 7 bases align to TRBD1. Trimming at V came to 5 bases and at J to 3 bases, leaving 10 bases not matched to a gene. This CDR3 comprises 14 residues. The germline V gene encodes CDR1 DFQATT and CDR2 SNEGSKA (reference sequence). The CDR3 DNA reads TGCAGTGCTGGAAACAGGGGAGAAAGCTACGAGCAGTACTTC. It encodes CSAGNRGESYEQYF.